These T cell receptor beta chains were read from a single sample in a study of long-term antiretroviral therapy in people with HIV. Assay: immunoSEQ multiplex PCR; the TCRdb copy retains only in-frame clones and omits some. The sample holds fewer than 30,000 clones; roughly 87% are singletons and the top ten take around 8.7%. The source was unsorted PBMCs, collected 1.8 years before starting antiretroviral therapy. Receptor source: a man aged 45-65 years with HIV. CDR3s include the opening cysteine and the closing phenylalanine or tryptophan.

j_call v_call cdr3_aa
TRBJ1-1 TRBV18 CANSFDLNTEAFF
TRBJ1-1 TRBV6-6 CASSDTSGTEAFF
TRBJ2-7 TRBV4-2 CASSRSGLAGVDEQYF
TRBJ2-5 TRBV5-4 CASSRGGASGETQYF
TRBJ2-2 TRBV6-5 CASSYAGELFF
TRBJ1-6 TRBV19 CASSIQGFARHNSPLHF
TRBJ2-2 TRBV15 CATSRVGQVRAGELFF
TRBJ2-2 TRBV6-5 CASNIAGGYTGELFF
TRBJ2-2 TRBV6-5 CASSYSGANTGELFF
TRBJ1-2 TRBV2 CASSTGWAYYGYTF
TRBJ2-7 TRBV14 CASLPYGGPSYEQYF
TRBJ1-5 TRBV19 CASSIRQGASNQPQHF
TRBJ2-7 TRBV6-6 CASTPSGLADVYEQYF
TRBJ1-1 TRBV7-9 CASNPGPGQLNTEAFF
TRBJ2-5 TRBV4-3 CASSLQGAEETQYF
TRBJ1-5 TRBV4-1 CASSQPGEFRNQPQHF
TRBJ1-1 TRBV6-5 CASSYGQVRRSEAFF
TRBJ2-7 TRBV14 CASSEEWWRRPYEQYF
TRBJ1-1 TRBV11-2 CASRAGRSVTEAFF
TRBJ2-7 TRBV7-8 CASSGEWGGSYEQYF
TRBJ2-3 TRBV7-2 CASSSTLAPDTQYF
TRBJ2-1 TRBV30 CAWSLAGGSYNEQFF
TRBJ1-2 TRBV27 CASSPRTGYGYTF
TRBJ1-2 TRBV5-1 CASSLATANYGYTF
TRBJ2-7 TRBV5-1 CASSWGVSYEQYF
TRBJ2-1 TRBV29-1 CSGEGLVGGQFF
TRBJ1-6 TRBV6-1 CASSGAGQVYSPLHF
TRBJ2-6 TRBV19 CASSDVGQLSGANVLTF
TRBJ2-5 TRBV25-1 CASSGGTGLAGETQYF